Shown below are 30 T cell receptor beta chains from a single sample sequenced in a study of blood T cell repertoires in COVID-19. Generated by immunoSEQ multiplex PCR, the TCRdb table keeps only in-frame clones and is missing some. This table holds 61,000 or so clones, about 91% found once. Material for sequencing was peripheral blood. The receptor set was obtained from a woman aged 80 or older with active COVID-19.

The chain uses TRBV5-1 and TRBJ1-1; the D is unclear. The ends were cut back, 2 bases at V and 1 base at J, with 9 bases in the middle. The CDR3 contains 14 residues. Germline CDR1 SGHRS, CDR2 YFSETQ. CDR3 loop: CASSFLQQNTEAFF. The CDR3, as DNA: TGCGCCAGCAGCTTCTTACAGCAGAACACTGAAGCTTTCTTT.

The chain joins TRBV28 to TRBJ2-5; the match to TRBD2 covers 8 bases. Germline CDR1 reads MDHEN; CDR2 reads SYDVKM. V trimming: 4 bases; J trimming: 4 bases; junction bases outside the gene matches: 2. This CDR3 has 13 residues. Written as DNA, the CDR3 is TGTGCCAGCAGTTATGCGGGGGGAGAGACCCAGTACTTC. It codes for CASSYAGGETQYF.

This chain joins TRBV5-1 and TRBJ1-1; 10 bases are a match to TRBD1. The germline V gene encodes CDR1 SGHRS and CDR2 YFSETQ. Losses at the gene ends were 7 bases for V and 1 base for J; bases not matched to a gene: 7. This CDR3 has 15 amino acids. CDR3 sequence: CASDRGQGGNTEAFF. The CDR3 region has the DNA TGCGCCAGCGACAGGGGGCAGGGGGGGAACACTGAAGCTTTCTTT.

With regard to this clone: Within the sample, other DNA sequences also encode this same CDR3. V gene TRBV18 combines with J gene TRBJ2-2; 9 bases match TRBD1. V was pared by 3 bases and J by 5 bases, with 7 bases of the junction left unmatched. This CDR3 has 16 amino acids. Germline loops: CDR1 KGHSH, CDR2 LQKENI. CDR3 in DNA: TGTGCCAGCTCACCGGTTGGGACAGGGAATACCGGGGAGCTGTTTTTT. Translating gives CASSPVGTGNTGELFF.

J is TRBJ2-1 and V is TRBV15; 10 bases are shared with TRBD1. Per germline, CDR1 LNHNV and CDR2 YYDKDF (reference sequence). The length of the CDR3 is 16 residues. The V segment lost 5 bases and the J segment 8 bases; nucleotides outside the gene matches: 12. The CDR3 loop is CATSGFRRQGADEQFF. DNA of the CDR3: TGTGCCACCAGCGGATTCAGGAGACAGGGGGCTGATGAGCAGTTCTTC.

The chain links TRBV2 to TRBJ2-5; D perhaps matches TRBD2 (5 bases). The germline V gene has CDR1 SNHLY and CDR2 FYNNEI. This CDR3 comprises 13 residues. V lost 5 bases and J 5 bases, leaving 12 bases between the germline ends. The CDR3 DNA follows: TGTGCCAGCAGTAAGCGGATGGGCGAGACCCAGTACTTC. Protein sequence: CASSKRMGETQYF.

This clone appeared a few times. The chain joins TRBV5-6 to TRBJ2-2; D not resolved. V dropped 2 bases and J dropped 1 base, with 3 bases sitting between them. Germline values: CDR1 SGHDT, CDR2 YYEEEE. The CDR3 consists of 13 residues. In DNA form, the CDR3 reads TGTGCCAGCAGCTTCGGGAACACCGGGGAGCTGTTTTTT. Protein sequence: CASSFGNTGELFF.

This chain joins TRBV5-1 and TRBJ2-5, with TRBD1 matching over 7 bases. CDR3 length: 15 amino acids. Germline assignment: CDR1 SGHRS and CDR2 YFSETQ. V dropped 4 bases and J dropped 2; count of bases not matched to a gene: 8. CDR3 DNA: TGCGCCAGCAGCAAACTCGGACAGGAACAAGAGACCCAGTACTTC. Translation: CASSKLGQEQETQYF.

CDR3 in amino acids: CATSDPRTGDTGELFF. The CDR3 DNA follows: TGTGCCACCAGTGATCCAAGGACAGGGGACACCGGGGAGCTGTTTTTT. This chain joins TRBV24-1 and TRBJ2-2; 9 bases are a match to TRBD1. The CDR3 has 16 residues. The germline V gene encodes CDR1 KGHDR and CDR2 SFDVKD. V gave up 3 bases and J gave up 3 bases; unmatched junction bases: 4.

The CDR3 coding sequence is TGTGCCAGCAGTTTACTAGCTTTCTACAATGAGCAGTTCTTC. This codes for CASSLLAFYNEQFF. The rearrangement uses TRBV6-6 and TRBJ2-1; D is possibly TRBD2 (6 bases). The V gene lost 4 bases and the J gene lost 3 bases, with 10 bases spanning the gap. Germline lookup yields CDR1 MNHNY and CDR2 SVGAGI (reference sequence). This CDR3 has 14 amino acids.

The V call is TRBV6-5, the J call TRBJ2-1; no reliable D call. V was pared by 2 bases and J by 6 bases, with 11 bases between. This CDR3 spans 14 amino acids. CDR1 is MNHEY and CDR2 is SVGAGI in the germline V gene. The CDR3 region is CASSYEPQRNEQFF. The CDR3 nucleotides are TGTGCCAGCAGTTACGAGCCCCAACGCAATGAGCAGTTCTTC.

The chain recombines TRBV10-3 with TRBJ1-3, with D maybe TRBD1 (5 bases). This CDR3 is built from 15 residues. V was clipped by 5 bases and J by 2 bases, with 13 bases between them. The V gene's germline CDR1 is ENHRY and CDR2 SYGVKD. CDR3 in amino acids: CAISNWGGAGNTIYF. As DNA, the CDR3 is TGTGCCATCAGTAACTGGGGGGGAGCTGGAAACACCATATATTTT.

V usage is TRBV3-1 (or the pseudogene TRBV3-2) and J usage is TRBJ2-7, with 12 nucleotides matching TRBD1. V dropped 4 bases and J dropped 12; count of bases not matched to a gene: 13. Looked up from germline, CDR1 is LGHDT and CDR2 is YNNKEL (reference sequence). This CDR3 has 15 residues. Here the CDR3 DNA reads TGTGCCAGCAGCCGGTGGGACAGGGGGCTTTCGAGTTGGTACTTC. Its protein product is CASSRWDRGLSSWYF.

The V gene is TRBV5-1, the J gene TRBJ2-3; the D gene is possibly TRBD2 (5 bases). V was clipped by 8 bases and J by 1 base, with 14 bases between them. CDR3 length equals 14 residues. Germline V CDR1 and CDR2: SGHRS, YFSETQ. DNA for the CDR3: TGCGCCAGTGGTGGACTGGACCGCACAGATACGCAGTATTTT. Protein product: CASGGLDRTDTQYF.

This chain joins TRBV30 and TRBJ2-1; D is uncertain. Germline V CDR1 and CDR2: GTSNPN, SVGIG (reference sequence). Trimming took 1 base from V and 9 from J, leaving 13 bases between them. This CDR3 region has 13 residues. The CDR3 reads CAWSAVTGGEQFF. Here the CDR3 DNA reads TGTGCCTGGAGTGCCGTAACCGGCGGTGAGCAGTTCTTC.

The chain recombines TRBV11-3 with TRBJ2-3; 8 nucleotides align to TRBD2. The germline CDR1 and CDR2 sequences are SGHNT and YENEEA. This CDR3 is built from 14 residues. The ends lost 6 bases at V and 1 base at J; junction bases unmatched: 3. The CDR3 DNA reads as TGTGCCAGCAGTCCGACTAGCGGCACAGATACGCAGTATTTT. Translating gives CASSPTSGTDTQYF. Full variable domain (outside the CDR3, taken from reference TRBV11-3 and TRBJ2-3): EAGVVQSPRYKIIEKKQPVAFWCNPISGHNTLYWYLQNLGQGPELLIRYENEEAVDDSQLPKDRFSAERLKGVDSTLKIQPAELGDSAVYLCASSPTSGTDTQYFGPGTRLTVL.

V and J are TRBV7-8 and TRBJ2-7; 7 nucleotides line up with TRBD1. J was trimmed by 13 bases and V by 5 bases; bases with no gene match: 14. Germline CDR1 is SGHVS and CDR2 is FQNEAQ. The CDR3 spans 13 residues. CDR3 bases: TGTGCCAGCAGCCCAGACAGGGTAGCGACCCCATACTTC. This encodes CASSPDRVATPYF.

The J gene is TRBJ1-2, the V gene TRBV19; 8 bases agree with TRBD1. The CDR3 consists of 15 residues. The trim removed 7 bases at V and 1 base at J, leaving 8 bases unmatched. Germline-derived CDR1 and CDR2 are LNHDA and SQIVND (reference sequence). Here the CDR3 reads CASNDPGGGNYGYTF. CDR3 sequence (DNA): TGTGCCAGTAATGATCCAGGGGGCGGTAACTATGGCTACACCTTC.

The chain combines TRBV6-6 with TRBJ1-4; tentatively, D is TRBD1 (5 bases). The germline V gene encodes CDR1 MNHNY and CDR2 SVGAGI (reference sequence). V lost 2 bases to trimming and J lost 16 bases, with 17 bases between them. The CDR3 has 13 amino acids. CDR3 bases: TGTGCCAGCAGTTACGGGGCAGAGCGAGAAACGTTTTTT. Translating gives CASSYGAERETFF.

The chain recombines TRBV7-2 with TRBJ2-4, with TRBD1 matching over 8 bases. Unmatched junction bases numbered 9, after V lost 2 bases and J lost 0 bases. The CDR3 contains 18 residues. Germline values: CDR1 SGHTA, CDR2 FQGNSA. The DNA for the CDR3 is TGTGCCAGCAGCTTACGGGCGGGACAGGCCCTAGCCAAAAACATTCAGTACTTC. This gives the protein CASSLRAGQALAKNIQYF.

The chain couples TRBV18 to TRBJ1-2, with 8 nucleotides matching TRBD1. There are 14 residues in the CDR3. CDR1 is KGHSH, CDR2 LQKENI, per germline. The V segment lost 3 bases and the J segment 4 bases; nucleotides outside the gene matches: 4. The CDR3 loop reads CASSPSGGGYGYTF. The DNA for the CDR3 is TGTGCCAGCTCACCCTCAGGGGGCGGCTATGGCTACACCTTC.

This clone was seen a handful of times. Other nucleotide sequences from this sample produce the same CDR3. The rearrangement links TRBV19 to TRBJ2-2; weak D call: TRBD1 (6 bases). The germline V gene has CDR1 LNHDA and CDR2 SQIVND (reference sequence). V lost 5 bases and J 3 bases, leaving 10 bases between the germline ends. The length of the CDR3 is 14 residues. The CDR3 DNA reads TGTGCCAGTAGTCAGGCAGGGGACACCGGGGAGCTGTTTTTT. It codes for CASSQAGDTGELFF. Drawing the rest from reference TRBV19 and TRBJ2-2, the complete variable domain is DGGITQSPKYLFRKEGQNVTLSCEQNLNHDAMYWYRQDPGQGLRLIYYSQIVNDFQKGDIAEGYSVSREKKESFPLTVTSAQKNPTAFYLCASSQAGDTGELFFGEGSRLTVL.

The V call is TRBV10-1, the J call TRBJ2-4, with D maybe TRBD2 (6 bases). Trimming cost V 4 bases and J 5 bases, with 12 bases left between them. This CDR3 is 14 amino acids long. Germline values: CDR1 WNHNN, CDR2 SYGVQD (reference sequence). The chain's CDR3 is CASSGLRGENIQYF. In nucleotides, the CDR3 is TGCGCCAGCAGTGGGTTACGCGGGGAAAACATTCAGTACTTC.

This clone was seen once. V usage is TRBV12-3 or TRBV12-4 and J usage is TRBJ2-5, with 9 bases identical to TRBD2. Trimming at V came to 4 bases and at J to 4 bases, leaving 1 base not matched to a gene. CDR3 length equals 13 residues. The CDR3 DNA reads as TGTGCCAGCAGTTCTAGCGGGGTAGAGACCCAGTACTTC. Translation gives CASSSSGVETQYF.

The chain employs TRBV6-5 and TRBJ2-5; 7 positions agree with TRBD2. The V segment lost 4 bases and the J segment 5 bases; nucleotides outside the gene matches: 4. This CDR3 has 13 amino acids. Germline V gene data show CDR1 as MNHEY and CDR2 as SVGAGI. DNA for the CDR3: TGTGCCAGCAGTTCCCCGGGGGGTGAGACCCAGTACTTC. As protein: CASSSPGGETQYF.

This clone showed up just a few times. This rearrangement joins TRBV2 to TRBJ1-1, with TRBD1 matching 7 bases. Germline CDR1 reads SNHLY; CDR2 reads FYNNEI. Trimming cost V 5 bases and J 5 bases; bases outside gene matches: 5. The CDR3 is 13 amino acids. The CDR3 coding sequence is TGTGCCAGCAGTACAGGGGCGGGAACTGAAGCTTTCTTT. Its translation: CASSTGAGTEAFF.

In DNA, the CDR3 is TGCGCCAGCAGCCAAGATTTAAGAAGAGGGCACGTCTATAGCAATCAGCCCCAGCATTTT. Its translation is CASSQDLRRGHVYSNQPQHF. V is TRBV4-3 and J is TRBJ1-5; no definite D call. V lost 0 bases, J lost 0 bases, and 21 bases lay in between. CDR1 is LGHNA, CDR2 YSLEER, per germline. The CDR3 contains 20 residues.

CDR3 amino acids: CASSFGRGQDNEQFF. DNA of the CDR3: TGCGCCAGCAGCTTCGGCAGGGGTCAGGACAATGAGCAGTTCTTC. This chain uses TRBV5-1 with TRBJ2-1, with a tentative D call TRBD1 (6 bases). There are 15 residues in the CDR3. V was clipped by 2 bases and J by 5 bases, with 14 bases between them. CDR1 is SGHRS, CDR2 YFSETQ, per germline.

The chain is built from TRBV7-3 and TRBJ2-1; 11 bases align to TRBD2. Trimming cost V 1 base and J 3 bases; bases outside gene matches: 2. Germline V lookup: CDR1 SGHTA, CDR2 FQGTGA. The CDR3 totals 16 residues. The CDR3 protein is CASSLRGTSGYNEQFF. The CDR3 bases are TGTGCCAGCAGCTTAAGGGGGACTAGCGGCTACAATGAGCAGTTCTTC.

This chain links TRBV5-5 with TRBJ2-1; 10 nucleotides match TRBD2. Looked up from germline, CDR1 is SGHKS and CDR2 is YYEKEE (reference sequence). V was pared by 0 bases and J by 10 bases, with 10 bases of the junction left unmatched. The CDR3 is 16 residues long. This chain's CDR3 is CASSLAVASGGREQFF. The CDR3 DNA sequence: TGTGCCAGCAGCTTGGCCGTCGCTAGCGGGGGACGCGAGCAGTTCTTC. Full variable domain (rest looked up from reference TRBV5-5 and TRBJ2-1): DAGVTQSPTHLIKTRGQQVTLRCSPISGHKSVSWYQQVLGQGPQFIFQYYEKEERGRGNFPDRFSARQFPNYSSELNVNALLLGDSALYLCASSLAVASGGREQFFGPGTRLTVL.